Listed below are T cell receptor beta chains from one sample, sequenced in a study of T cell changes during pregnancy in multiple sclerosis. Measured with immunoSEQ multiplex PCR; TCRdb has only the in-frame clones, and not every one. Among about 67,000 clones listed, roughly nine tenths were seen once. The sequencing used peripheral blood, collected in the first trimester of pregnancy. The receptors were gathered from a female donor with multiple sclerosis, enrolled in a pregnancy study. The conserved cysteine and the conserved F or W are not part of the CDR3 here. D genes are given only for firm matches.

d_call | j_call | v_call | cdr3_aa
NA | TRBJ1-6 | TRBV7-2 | ASSLNYEGSPLH
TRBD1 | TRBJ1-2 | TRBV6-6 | ASSTHRQGLEGYT
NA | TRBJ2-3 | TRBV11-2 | ASSQDRTTDTQY
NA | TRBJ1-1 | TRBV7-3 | ASSSNRVRSTEAF
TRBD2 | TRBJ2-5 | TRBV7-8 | ASSSGTNQETQY
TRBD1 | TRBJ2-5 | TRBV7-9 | ASSLYVGQSKETQY
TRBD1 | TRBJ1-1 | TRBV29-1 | SDSTGVTEAF
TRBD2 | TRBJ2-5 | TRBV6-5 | ASRITGLAGETQY
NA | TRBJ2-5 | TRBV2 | ASVGQPQETQY
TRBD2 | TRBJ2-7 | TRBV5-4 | ASSLIAGGYEQY
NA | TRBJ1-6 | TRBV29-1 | SVGGQNSPLH
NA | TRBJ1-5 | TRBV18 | ASSPNYSRDQPQH
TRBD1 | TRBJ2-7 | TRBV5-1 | ASSLSLGDRVSYEQY
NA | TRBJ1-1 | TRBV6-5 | ASSYSIGGNTEAF
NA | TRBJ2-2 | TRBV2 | ASSDPRGGGELF
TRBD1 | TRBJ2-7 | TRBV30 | AWRTTGEVFEQY
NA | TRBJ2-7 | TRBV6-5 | ASSYRHDAYEQY
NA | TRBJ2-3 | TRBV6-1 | ASSELGGEGADTQY
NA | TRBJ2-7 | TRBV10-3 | AISQIEPTYEQY
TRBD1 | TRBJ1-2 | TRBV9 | ASSGQGTGYGYT
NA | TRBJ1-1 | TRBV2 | ASSVQGWNTEAF
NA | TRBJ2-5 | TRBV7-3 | ASSLTGTQETQY
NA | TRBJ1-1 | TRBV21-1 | ASSRTQGFGAF
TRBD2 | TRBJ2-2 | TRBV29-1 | SVRLAGRNTGELF
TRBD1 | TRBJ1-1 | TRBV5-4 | ASSLGQPGGKSEAF
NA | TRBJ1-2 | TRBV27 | ASSLGTTYGYT
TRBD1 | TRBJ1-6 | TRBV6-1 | ASSAEEGGGNSPLH
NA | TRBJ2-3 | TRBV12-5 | ASRSPQIDTQY
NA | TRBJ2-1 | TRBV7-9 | ASSLASAGASSYNEQF
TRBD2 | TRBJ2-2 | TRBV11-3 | ASSLVWALAGETGELF
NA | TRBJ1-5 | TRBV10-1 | ASNPRDQPQH
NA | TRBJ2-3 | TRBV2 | ASSVLVTSTDTQY
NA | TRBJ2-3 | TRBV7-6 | ASSLVYPGEDTQY
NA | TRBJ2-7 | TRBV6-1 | ASSEVNSYYEQY
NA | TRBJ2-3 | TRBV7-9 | ASSYLGGQANTDTQY
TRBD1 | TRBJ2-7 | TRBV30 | AWSPGTAYEQY
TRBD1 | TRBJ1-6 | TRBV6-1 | ASSEIGQARFSPLH
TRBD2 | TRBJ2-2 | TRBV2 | ASRGGSVTGELF
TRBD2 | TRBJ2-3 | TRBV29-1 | SVEGLAGGSDTQY
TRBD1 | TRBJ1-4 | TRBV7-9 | ASSLIGTGGREKLF
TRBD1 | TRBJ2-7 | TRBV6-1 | ASSSHRGYEQY
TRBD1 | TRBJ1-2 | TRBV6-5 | ASSPRQGPYGYT
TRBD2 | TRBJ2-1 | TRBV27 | ASRTSGSGNEQF
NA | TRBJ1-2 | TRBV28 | ASSRRMTQSYT
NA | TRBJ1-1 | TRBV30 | AWASGAEAF
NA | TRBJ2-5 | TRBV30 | AWSLQETQY